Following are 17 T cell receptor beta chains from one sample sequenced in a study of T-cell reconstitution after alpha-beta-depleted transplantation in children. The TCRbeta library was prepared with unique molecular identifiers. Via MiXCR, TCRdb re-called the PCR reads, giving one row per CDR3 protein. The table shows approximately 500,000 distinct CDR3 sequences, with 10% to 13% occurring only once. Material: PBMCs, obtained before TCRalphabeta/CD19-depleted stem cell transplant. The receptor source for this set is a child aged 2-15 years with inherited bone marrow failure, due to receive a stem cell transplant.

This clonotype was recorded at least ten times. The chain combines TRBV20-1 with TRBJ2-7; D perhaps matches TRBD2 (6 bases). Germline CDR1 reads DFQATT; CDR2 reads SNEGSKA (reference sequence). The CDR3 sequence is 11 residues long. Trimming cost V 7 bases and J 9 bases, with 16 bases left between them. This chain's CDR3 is CSVTSLRGQYF. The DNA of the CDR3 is TGCAGTGTAACTAGCCTCCGCGGGCAGTACTTC.

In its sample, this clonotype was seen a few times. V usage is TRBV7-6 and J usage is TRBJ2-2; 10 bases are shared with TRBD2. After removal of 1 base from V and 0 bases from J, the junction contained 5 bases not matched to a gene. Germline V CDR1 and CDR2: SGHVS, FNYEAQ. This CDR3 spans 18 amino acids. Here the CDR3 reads CASSLELAGSANTGELFF. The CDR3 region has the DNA TGTGCCAGCAGCTTAGAACTAGCGGGATCGGCGAACACCGGGGAGCTGTTTTTT.

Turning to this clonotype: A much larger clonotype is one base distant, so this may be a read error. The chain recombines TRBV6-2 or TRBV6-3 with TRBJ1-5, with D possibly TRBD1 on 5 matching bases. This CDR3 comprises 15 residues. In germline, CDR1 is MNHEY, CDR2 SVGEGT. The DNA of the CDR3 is TGTGCCAGCAGCCCCTACAGGTTCGGGGGTCAGCCCCACCATTTT. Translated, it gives CASSPYRFGGQPHHF.

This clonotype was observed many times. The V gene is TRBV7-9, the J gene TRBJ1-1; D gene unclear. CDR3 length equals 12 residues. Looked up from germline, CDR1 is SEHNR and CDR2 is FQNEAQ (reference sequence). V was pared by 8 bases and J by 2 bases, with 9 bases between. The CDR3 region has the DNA TGTGCCAGCTCGGTGGGAAACACTGAAGCTTTCTTT. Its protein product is CASSVGNTEAFF. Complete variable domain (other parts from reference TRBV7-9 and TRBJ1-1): DTGVSQNPRHKITKRGQNVTFRCDPISEHNRLYWYRQTLGQGPEFLTYFQNEAQLEKSRLLSDRFSAERPKGSFSTLEIQRTEQGDSAMYLCASSVGNTEAFFGQGTRLTVV.

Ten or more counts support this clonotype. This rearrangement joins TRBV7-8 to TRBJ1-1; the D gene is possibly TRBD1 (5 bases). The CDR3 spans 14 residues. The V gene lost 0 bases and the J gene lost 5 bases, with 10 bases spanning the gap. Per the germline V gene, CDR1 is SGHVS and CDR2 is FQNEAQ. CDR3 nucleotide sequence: TGTGCCAGCAGCTTAGCGGGAAGGGGTACTGAAGCTTTCTTT. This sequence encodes CASSLAGRGTEAFF. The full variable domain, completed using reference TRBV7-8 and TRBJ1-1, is GAGVSQSPRYKVAKRGQDVALRCDPISGHVSLFWYQQALGQGPEFLTYFQNEAQLDKSGLPSDRFFAERPEGSVSTLKIQRTQQEDSAVYLCASSLAGRGTEAFFGQGTRLTVV.

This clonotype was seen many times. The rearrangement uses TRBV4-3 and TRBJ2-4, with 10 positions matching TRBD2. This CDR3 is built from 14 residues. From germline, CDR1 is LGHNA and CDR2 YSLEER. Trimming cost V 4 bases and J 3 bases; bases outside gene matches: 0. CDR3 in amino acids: CASSRTSGKNIQYF. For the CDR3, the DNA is TGCGCCAGCAGCCGGACTAGCGGCAAAAACATTCAGTACTTC.

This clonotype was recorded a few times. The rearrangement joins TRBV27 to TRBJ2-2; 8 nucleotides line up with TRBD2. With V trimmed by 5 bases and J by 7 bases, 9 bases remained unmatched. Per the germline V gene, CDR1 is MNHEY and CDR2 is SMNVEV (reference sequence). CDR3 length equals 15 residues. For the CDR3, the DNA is TGTGCCAGCAGTCCGGCCGGGACTAGTCGCGGGGAGCTGTTTTTT. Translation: CASSPAGTSRGELFF.

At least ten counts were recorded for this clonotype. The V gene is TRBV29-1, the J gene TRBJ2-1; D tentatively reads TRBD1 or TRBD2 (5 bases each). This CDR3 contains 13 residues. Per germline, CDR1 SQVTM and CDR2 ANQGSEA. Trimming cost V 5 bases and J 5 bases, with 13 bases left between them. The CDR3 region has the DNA TGCAGCGTTCGGGGCCTCCTGAACAATGAGCAGTTCTTC. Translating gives CSVRGLLNNEQFF.

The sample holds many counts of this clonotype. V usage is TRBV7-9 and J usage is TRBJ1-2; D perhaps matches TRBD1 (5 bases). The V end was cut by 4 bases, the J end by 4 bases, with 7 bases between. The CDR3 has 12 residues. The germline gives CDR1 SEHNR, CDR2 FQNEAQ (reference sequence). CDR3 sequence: CASSSDSYGYTF. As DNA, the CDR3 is TGTGCCAGCAGCTCCGACAGCTATGGCTACACCTTC.

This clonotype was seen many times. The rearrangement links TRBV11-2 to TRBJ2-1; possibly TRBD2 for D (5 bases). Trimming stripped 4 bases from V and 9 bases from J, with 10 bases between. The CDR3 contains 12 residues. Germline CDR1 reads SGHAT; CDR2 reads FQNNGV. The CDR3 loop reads CASSSAAGEQFF. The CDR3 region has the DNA TGTGCCAGCAGCTCCGCGGCGGGTGAGCAGTTCTTC.

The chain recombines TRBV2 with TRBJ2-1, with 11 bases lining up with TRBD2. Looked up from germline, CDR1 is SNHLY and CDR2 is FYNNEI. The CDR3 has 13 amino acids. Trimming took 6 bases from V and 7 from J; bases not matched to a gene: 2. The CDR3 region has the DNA TGTGCCAGCAGACCTAGCGGGGGGAATGAGCAGTTCTTC. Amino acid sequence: CASRPSGGNEQFF.

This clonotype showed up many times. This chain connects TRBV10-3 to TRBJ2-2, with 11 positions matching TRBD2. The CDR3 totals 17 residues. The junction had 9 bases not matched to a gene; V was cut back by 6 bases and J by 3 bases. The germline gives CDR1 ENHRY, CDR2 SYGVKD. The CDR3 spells CAISGLAGGGDTGELFF. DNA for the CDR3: TGTGCCATCAGCGGACTAGCGGGCGGGGGGGACACCGGGGAGCTGTTTTTT.

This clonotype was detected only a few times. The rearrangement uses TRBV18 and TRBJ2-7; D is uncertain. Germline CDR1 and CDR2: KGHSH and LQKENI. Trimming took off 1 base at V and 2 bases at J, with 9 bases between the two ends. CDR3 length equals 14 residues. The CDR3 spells CASSPRLHPYEQYF. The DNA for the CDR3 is TGTGCCAGCTCACCACGGCTTCACCCCTACGAGCAGTACTTC.

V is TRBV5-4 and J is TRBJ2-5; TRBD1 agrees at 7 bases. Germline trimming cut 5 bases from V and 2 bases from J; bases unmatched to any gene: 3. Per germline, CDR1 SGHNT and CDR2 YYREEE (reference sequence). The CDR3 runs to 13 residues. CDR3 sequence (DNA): TGTGCCAGCAGACTGGGACAGCAAGAGACCCAGTACTTC. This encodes CASRLGQQETQYF. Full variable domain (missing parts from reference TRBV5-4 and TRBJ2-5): ETGVTQSPTHLIKTRGQQVTLRCSSQSGHNTVSWYQQALGQGPQFIFQYYREEENGRGNFPPRFSGLQFPNYSSELNVNALELDDSALYLCASRLGQQETQYFGPGTRLLVL.

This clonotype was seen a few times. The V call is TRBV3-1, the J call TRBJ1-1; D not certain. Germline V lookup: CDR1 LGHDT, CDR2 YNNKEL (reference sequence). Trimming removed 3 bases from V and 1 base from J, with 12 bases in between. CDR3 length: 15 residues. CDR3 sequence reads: CASSQWESENTEAFF. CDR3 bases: TGTGCCAGCAGCCAGTGGGAGTCTGAGAACACTGAAGCTTTCTTT.

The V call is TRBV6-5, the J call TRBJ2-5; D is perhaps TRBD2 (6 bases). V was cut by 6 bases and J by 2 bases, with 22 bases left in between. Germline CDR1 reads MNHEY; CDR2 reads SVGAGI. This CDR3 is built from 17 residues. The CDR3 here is CASRSVTGARGQETQYF. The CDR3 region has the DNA TGTGCCAGCAGGTCGGTAACGGGAGCACGGGGACAAGAGACCCAGTACTTC.

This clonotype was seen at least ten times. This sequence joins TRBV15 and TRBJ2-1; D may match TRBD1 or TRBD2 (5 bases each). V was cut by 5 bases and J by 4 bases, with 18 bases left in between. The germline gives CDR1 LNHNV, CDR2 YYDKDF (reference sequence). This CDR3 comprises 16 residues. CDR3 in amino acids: CATSGFLGEGYNEQFF. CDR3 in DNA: TGTGCCACCAGCGGATTTTTGGGGGAAGGATACAATGAGCAGTTCTTC. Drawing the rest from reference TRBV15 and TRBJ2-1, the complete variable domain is DAMVIQNPRYQVTQFGKPVTLSCSQTLNHNVMYWYQQKSSQAPKLLFHYYDKDFNNEADTPDNFQSRRPNTSFCFLDIRSPGLGDTAMYLCATSGFLGEGYNEQFFGPGTRLTVL.